In its sample, the clone carrying this TCR beta chain was seen a few times. The data stem from a study of response to subunit inactivated influenza vaccine. TCRdb itself ran the RT-PCR reads through MiXCR, one entry per CDR3 protein. The data contain approximately 500,000 distinct CDR3 sequences, approximately 20% of them singletons. V shed 4 bases and J 4 bases; nucleotides not matched to a gene: 7. This CDR3 contains 14 residues. Germline CDR1 is SGHKS and CDR2 is YYEKEE (reference sequence). The sample also formed part of further work on T cells expressing NK-cell markers. As reported in that work: UMIs were included in TCR beta cDNA generated by 5'RACE template switching. A handful of donors showed these clonotypes also leading the CD3+CD56-NKG2C+ fraction.

This receptor was obtained from a man aged 50 to 60 who received an inactivated influenza vaccine. The sequencing here drew on CD4+ T cells sorted from PBMCs, taken 11 to 12 days after vaccination. This chain links TRBV5-5 with TRBJ2-5, with 7 positions matching TRBD1. The CDR3 nucleotides read TGTGCCAGCAGCCGACAGGGAGCCCCAGAGACCCAGTACTTC. Protein product: CASSRQGAPETQYF.